The next 15 T cell receptor beta chains were all read from a single sample in a study of blood T cell repertoires in COVID-19. Only in-frame clones appear in the TCRdb table, and some are missing; sequencing was by immunoSEQ multiplex PCR. The sample includes roughly 93,000 clones, 81% seen only once; the top ten take around 10%. The sequenced sample consisted of peripheral blood. Receptors originate from a woman older than 75 with acute or convalescent COVID-19.

The V call is TRBV4-2, the J call TRBJ2-3, with D possibly matching TRBD1 (5 bases). The CDR3 sequence is 12 residues long. The germline V gene has CDR1 LGHNA and CDR2 YNFKEQ. The ends were cut back, 1 base at V and 12 bases at J, with 11 bases in the middle. Written as DNA, the CDR3 is TGTGCCAGCAGCCAAGGGGGCGCTTTCCAGTATTTT. Protein: CASSQGGAFQYF.

The V and J genes are TRBV24-1 and TRBJ1-5; D call uncertain. V was trimmed by 0 bases and J by 9 bases, leaving 5 bases between them. Germline assignment: CDR1 KGHDR and CDR2 SFDVKD. The CDR3 runs 12 residues. The CDR3 DNA reads as TGTGCCACCAGTGATTTGGGAGGGCCCCAGCATTTT. It codes for CATSDLGGPQHF.

This chain connects TRBV10-3 to TRBJ1-1; D is uncertain. Germline V gives CDR1 ENHRY, CDR2 SYGVKD. Trimming shortened V by 2 bases and J by 4 bases, and 11 bases separated the two germline ends. The CDR3 sequence is 14 residues long. The DNA for the CDR3 is TGTGCCATCAGTGAGCCCGGGATTGGCACTGAAGCTTTCTTT. Translation: CAISEPGIGTEAFF.

The chain uses TRBV28 and TRBJ2-5, with 11 bases that match TRBD2. The V gene end was trimmed by 5 bases and the J gene end by 5 bases; junction bases not matched to a gene: 4. CDR1 and CDR2 from the germline V gene are MDHEN and SYDVKM. The CDR3 spans 14 residues. CDR3 coding DNA: TGTGCCAGCAGTCGGTCTAGCGGGGGGGAGACCCAGTACTTC. Amino acids: CASSRSSGGETQYF.

This clone was found once. The chain joins TRBV28 to TRBJ1-1; D is possibly TRBD1 (6 bases). The CDR3 totals 15 residues. In germline, CDR1 is MDHEN, CDR2 SYDVKM. Trimming removed 7 bases from V and 4 bases from J, with 19 bases in between. The CDR3 nucleotides read TGTGCCAGCAAAATGGGGGGGGCCGGGAGCACTGAAGCTTTCTTT. This codes for CASKMGGAGSTEAFF.

The genes are TRBV2 and TRBJ1-6; tentative D call: TRBD1 (5 bases). The V end was cut by 11 bases, the J end by 10 bases, with 21 bases between. CDR1 and CDR2 (germline): SNHLY, FYNNEI. The CDR3 is 14 amino acids. DNA for the CDR3: TGTGCCGCAAGGAAAGGGGAGGTGGACTCACCCCTCCACTTT. Translation gives CAARKGEVDSPLHF.

The rearrangement joins TRBV9 to TRBJ2-6; no firm D call. V lost 4 bases and J 0 bases, leaving 8 bases between the germline ends. The CDR3 is made up of 15 amino acids. Germline V gene data show CDR1 as SGDLS and CDR2 as YYNGEE. The CDR3 sequence: CASSSHSSGANVLTF. DNA of the CDR3: TGTGCCAGCAGCTCCCACTCCTCTGGGGCCAACGTCCTGACTTTC. The full variable domain, rest sourced from reference TRBV9 and TRBJ2-6, is DSGVTQTPKHLITATGQRVTLRCSPRSGDLSVYWYQQSLDQGLQFLIQYYNGEERAKGNILERFSAQQFPDLHSELNLSSLELGDSALYFCASSSHSSGANVLTFGAGSRLTVL.

The gene calls are TRBV19 and TRBJ1-1, with D perhaps TRBD1 (5 bases). The CDR3 contains 14 residues. Trimming cost V 3 bases and J 2 bases, with 10 bases left between them. Germline CDR1 LNHDA, CDR2 SQIVND (reference sequence). The CDR3 DNA reads as TGTGCCAGTAGTATTGGCGACAGCAACACTGAAGCTTTCTTT. It encodes CASSIGDSNTEAFF.

The genes are TRBV28 and TRBJ1-5; 9 bases match TRBD1. Germline V gene data show CDR1 as MDHEN and CDR2 as SYDVKM. The J segment lost 5 bases and the V segment lost 6 bases, leaving 8 bases of the junction unmatched. The CDR3 consists of 15 residues. CDR3 loop: CASSQQGAGDQPQHF. The CDR3 nucleotides are TGTGCCAGCAGCCAACAGGGGGCAGGGGATCAGCCCCAGCATTTT.

CDR3 sequence reads: CASSLESIQEPYGYTF. The CDR3 DNA follows: TGTGCCAGCAGCTTAGAGAGCATACAGGAGCCCTATGGCTACACCTTC. This chain connects TRBV7-9 to TRBJ1-2; D is perhaps TRBD1 (5 bases). The CDR3 totals 16 residues. CDR1 is SEHNR, CDR2 FQNEAQ, per germline (reference sequence). V lost 1 base, J lost 4 bases, and 16 bases lay in between. The variable domain in full, with the rest retrieved from reference TRBV7-9 and TRBJ1-2, is DTGVSQNPRHKITKRGQNVTFRCDPISEHNRLYWYRQTLGQGPEFLTYFQNEAQLEKSRLLSDRFSAERPKGSFSTLEIQRTEQGDSAMYLCASSLESIQEPYGYTFGSGTRLTVV.

The chain recombines TRBV24-1 with TRBJ1-2; 7 bases match TRBD1. V lost 3 bases to trimming and J lost 6 bases; unmatched junction nucleotides: 6. This CDR3 has 14 amino acids. Germline V CDR1 and CDR2: KGHDR, SFDVKD. The DNA of the CDR3 is TGTGCCACCAGTGATGTACAGGGGCCGGATGGCTACACCTTC. It yields the protein CATSDVQGPDGYTF.

This clone has a single count. This sequence joins TRBV14 and TRBJ2-6; tentative D call: TRBD1 (5 bases). The CDR3 consists of 15 residues. CDR1 and CDR2 (germline): SGHDN, FVKESK. V shed 6 bases and J shed 1 base, with 10 bases lying between them. In nucleotides, the CDR3 is TGTGCCAGCAGTCCAGGGTTGTCTGGGGCCAACGTCCTGACTTTC. Amino acids: CASSPGLSGANVLTF.

The gene calls are TRBV19 and TRBJ2-7, with 14 bases identical to TRBD2. This CDR3 is 19 amino acids long. Germline assignment: CDR1 LNHDA and CDR2 SQIVND (reference sequence). J was trimmed by 0 bases and V by 4 bases; bases with no gene match: 11. The CDR3 bases are TGTGCCAGTAGTACCAACAGACGACTAGCGGGGGGGAGCTCCTACGAGCAGTACGTC. Amino acid sequence: CASSTNRRLAGGSSYEQYV.

The chain has TRBV10-3 and TRBJ2-7; tentatively, D is TRBD1 (5 bases). There are 13 residues in the CDR3. Trimming cost V 7 bases and J 1 base, with 11 bases left between them. Germline CDR1 and CDR2: ENHRY and SYGVKD. CDR3 region: CAITQDNSYEQYF. For the CDR3, the DNA is TGTGCCATCACCCAGGACAATTCCTACGAGCAGTACTTC.

The chain recombines TRBV28 with TRBJ1-1; D remains unclear. The CDR3 runs 13 residues. In germline, CDR1 is MDHEN, CDR2 SYDVKM. Deletions cut 4 bases from V and 7 bases from J, with 13 bases between. The CDR3 reads CASSSGGGIEAFF. In nucleotides, the CDR3 is TGTGCCAGCAGTTCCGGTGGAGGTATTGAAGCTTTCTTT. Using reference TRBV28 and TRBJ1-1 for the parts outside the CDR3, the full variable domain is DVKVTQSSRYLVKRTGEKVFLECVQDMDHENMFWYRQDPGLGLRLIYFSYDVKMKEKGDIPEGYSVSREKKERFSLILESASTNQTSMYLCASSSGGGIEAFFGQGTRLTVV.